This T cell receptor (beta chain) was captured by sequencing in a study of radiotherapy plus CTLA-4 blockade in lung cancer. The V end was cut by 3 bases, the J end by 0 bases, with 11 bases between. This CDR3 comprises 15 residues. Germline CDR1 reads SGHTA; CDR2 reads FQGNSA. Repertoires were generated with immunoSEQ multiplex PCR, while TCRdb's copy carries only in-frame clones and drops some. The sample lists 71,000 or so clones, about 87% occurring once. This receptor was taken from a human donor with non-small cell lung cancer who had stable disease on radiotherapy plus ipilimumab. The source was peripheral blood, collected from a patient treated with radiotherapy plus ipilimumab. The rearrangement joins TRBV7-2 to TRBJ1-1, with D unclear. The CDR3 sequence is CASSLTGRMNTEAFF. As DNA, the CDR3 is TGTGCCAGCAGCTTGACTGGACGAATGAACACTGAAGCTTTCTTT.